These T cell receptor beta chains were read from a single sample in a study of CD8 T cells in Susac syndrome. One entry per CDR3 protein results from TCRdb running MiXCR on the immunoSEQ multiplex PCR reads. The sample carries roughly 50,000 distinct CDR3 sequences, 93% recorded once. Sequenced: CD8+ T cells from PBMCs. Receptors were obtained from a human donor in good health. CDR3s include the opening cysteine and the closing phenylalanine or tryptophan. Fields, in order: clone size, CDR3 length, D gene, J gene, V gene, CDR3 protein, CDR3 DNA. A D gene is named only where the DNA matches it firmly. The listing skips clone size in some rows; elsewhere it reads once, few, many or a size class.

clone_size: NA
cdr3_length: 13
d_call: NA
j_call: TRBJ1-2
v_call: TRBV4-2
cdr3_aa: CASSQGELYGYTF
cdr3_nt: TGTGCCAGCAGCCAAGGGGAACTATATGGCTACACCTTC

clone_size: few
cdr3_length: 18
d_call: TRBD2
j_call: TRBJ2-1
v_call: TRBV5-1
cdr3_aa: CASSFVSPGLAEDNEQFF
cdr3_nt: TGCGCCAGCAGTTTTGTCTCCCCAGGACTAGCGGAGGACAATGAGCAGTTCTTC

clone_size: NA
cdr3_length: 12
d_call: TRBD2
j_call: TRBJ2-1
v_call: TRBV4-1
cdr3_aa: CASLGLANEQFF
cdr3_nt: TGCGCCAGCTTGGGACTAGCGAATGAGCAGTTCTTC

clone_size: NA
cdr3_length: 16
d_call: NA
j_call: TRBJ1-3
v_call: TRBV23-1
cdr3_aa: CARTNRDPCSGNTIYF
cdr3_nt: TGCGCCAGAACAAACCGGGACCCCTGCTCTGGAAACACCATATATTTT

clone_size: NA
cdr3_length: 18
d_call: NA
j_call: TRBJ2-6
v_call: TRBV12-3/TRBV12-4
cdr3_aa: CASSLRWELPSGANVLTF
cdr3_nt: TGTGCCAGCAGTTTAAGGTGGGAGCTACCGTCTGGGGCCAACGTCCTGACTTTC

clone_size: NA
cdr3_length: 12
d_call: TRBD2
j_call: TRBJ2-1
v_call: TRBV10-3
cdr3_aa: CAISEAGDEQFF
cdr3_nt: TGTGCCATCAGTGAAGCGGGAGACGAGCAGTTCTTC

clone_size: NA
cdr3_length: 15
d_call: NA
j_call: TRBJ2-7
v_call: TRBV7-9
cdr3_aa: CASSLLDSLSYEQYF
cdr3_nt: TGTGCCAGCAGCTTATTAGACAGCCTATCCTACGAGCAGTACTTC

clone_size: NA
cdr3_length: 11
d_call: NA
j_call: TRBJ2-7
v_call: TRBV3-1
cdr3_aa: CASSQRHEQYF
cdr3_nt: TGTGCCAGCAGCCAAAGGCACGAGCAGTACTTC

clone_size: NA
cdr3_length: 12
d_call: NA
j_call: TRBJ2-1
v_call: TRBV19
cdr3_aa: CASSYIYNEQFF
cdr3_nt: TGTGCCAGTAGTTATATCTACAATGAGCAGTTCTTC

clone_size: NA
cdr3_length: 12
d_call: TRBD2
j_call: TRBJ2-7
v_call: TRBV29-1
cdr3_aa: CSVGLAGYEQYF
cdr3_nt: TGCAGCGTTGGTCTAGCGGGATACGAGCAGTACTTC

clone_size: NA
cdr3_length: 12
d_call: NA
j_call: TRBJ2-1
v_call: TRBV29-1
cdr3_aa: CSVDSGRNEQFF
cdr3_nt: TGCAGCGTTGACTCCGGGAGAAACGAGCAGTTCTTC

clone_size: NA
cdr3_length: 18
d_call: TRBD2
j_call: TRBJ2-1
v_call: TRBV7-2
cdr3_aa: CASSQFLAGASSYNEQFF
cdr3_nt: TGTGCCAGCTCTCAGTTTCTAGCGGGGGCGAGCTCCTACAATGAGCAGTTCTTC

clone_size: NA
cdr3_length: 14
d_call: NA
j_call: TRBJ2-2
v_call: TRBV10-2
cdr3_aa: CASRIGANTGELFF
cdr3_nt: TGCGCCAGCAGAATAGGGGCGAACACCGGGGAGCTGTTTTTT

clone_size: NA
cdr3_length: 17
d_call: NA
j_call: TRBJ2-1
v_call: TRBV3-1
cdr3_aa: CASSQEAGRAADNEQFF
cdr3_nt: TGTGCCAGCAGCCAAGAGGCCGGTCGGGCTGCCGACAATGAGCAGTTCTTC

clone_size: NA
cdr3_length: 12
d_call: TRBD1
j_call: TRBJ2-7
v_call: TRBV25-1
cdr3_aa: CASSEQTGGLYF
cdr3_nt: TGTGCCAGCAGTGAACAGACAGGGGGCCTCTACTTC

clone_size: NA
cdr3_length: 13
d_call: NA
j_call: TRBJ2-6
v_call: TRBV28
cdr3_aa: CASCTVGANVLTF
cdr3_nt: TGTGCCAGCTGTACCGTTGGGGCCAACGTCCTGACTTTC

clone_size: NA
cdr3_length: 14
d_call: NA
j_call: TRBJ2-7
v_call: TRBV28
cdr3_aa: CASSSWDTTYEQYF
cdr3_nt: TGTGCCAGCAGTTCGTGGGACACCACCTACGAGCAGTACTTC

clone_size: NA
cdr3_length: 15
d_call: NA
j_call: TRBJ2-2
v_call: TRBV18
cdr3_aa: CASSPWAGNTGELFF
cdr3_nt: TGTGCCAGCTCACCATGGGCCGGGAACACCGGGGAGCTGTTTTTT

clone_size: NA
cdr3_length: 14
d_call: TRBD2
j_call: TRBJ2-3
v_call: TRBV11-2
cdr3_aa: CASSSLAGTDTQYF
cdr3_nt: TGTGCCAGCAGCTCCCTAGCGGGAACAGATACGCAGTATTTT

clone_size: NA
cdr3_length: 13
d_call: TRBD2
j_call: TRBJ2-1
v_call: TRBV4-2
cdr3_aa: CASSQGSGPEQFF
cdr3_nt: TGTGCCAGCAGCCAAGGTAGCGGGCCTGAGCAGTTCTTC

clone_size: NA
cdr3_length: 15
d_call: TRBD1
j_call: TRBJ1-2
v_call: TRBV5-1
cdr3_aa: CASSLRQGAPGGYTF
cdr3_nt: TGCGCCAGCAGCTTGCGTCAGGGGGCGCCCGGTGGCTACACCTTC

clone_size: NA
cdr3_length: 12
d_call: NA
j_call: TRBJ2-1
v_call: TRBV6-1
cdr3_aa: CASSGNGNEQFF
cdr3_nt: TGTGCCAGCAGCGGGAACGGCAATGAGCAGTTCTTC

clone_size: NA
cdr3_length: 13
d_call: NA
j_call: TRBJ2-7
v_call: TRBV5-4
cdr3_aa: CASSSPDSYEQYF
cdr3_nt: TGTGCCAGCAGTTCCCCGGACTCCTACGAGCAGTACTTC

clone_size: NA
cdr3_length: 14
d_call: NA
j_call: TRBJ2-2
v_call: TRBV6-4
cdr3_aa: CASSDSPNTGELFF
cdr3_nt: TGTGCCAGCAGTGACTCCCCCAACACCGGGGAGCTGTTTTTT

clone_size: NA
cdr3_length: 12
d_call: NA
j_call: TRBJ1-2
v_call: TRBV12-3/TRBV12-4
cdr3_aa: CASSPAGPAGTF
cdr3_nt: TGTGCCAGCAGTCCTGCGGGCCCCGCGGGCACCTTC

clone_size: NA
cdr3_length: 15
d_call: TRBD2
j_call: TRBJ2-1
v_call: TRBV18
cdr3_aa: CASSPPLAGGDEQFF
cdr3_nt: TGTGCCAGCTCACCACCGCTAGCGGGAGGTGATGAGCAGTTCTTC

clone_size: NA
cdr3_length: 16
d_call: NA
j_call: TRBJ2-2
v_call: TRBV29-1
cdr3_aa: CSVESRRRGNTGELFF
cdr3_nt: TGCAGCGTTGAGAGCAGGAGAAGAGGAAACACCGGGGAGCTGTTTTTT

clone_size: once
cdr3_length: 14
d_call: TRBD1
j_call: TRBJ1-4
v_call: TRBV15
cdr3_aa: CATSMGQGEEKLFF
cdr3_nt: TGTGCCACCAGCATGGGACAGGGTGAAGAAAAACTGTTTTTT

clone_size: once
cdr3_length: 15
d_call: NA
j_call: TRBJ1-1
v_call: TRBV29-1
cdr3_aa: CSVEERQVMNTEAFF
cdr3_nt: TGCAGCGTTGAAGAAAGGCAGGTCATGAACACTGAAGCTTTCTTT

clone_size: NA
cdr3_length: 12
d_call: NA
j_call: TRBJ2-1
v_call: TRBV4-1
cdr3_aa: CASSAKTGEQFF
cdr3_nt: TGCGCCAGCAGCGCTAAGACGGGTGAGCAGTTCTTC

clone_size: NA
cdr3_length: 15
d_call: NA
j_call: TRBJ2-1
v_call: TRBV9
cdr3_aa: CASSVPGSGDNEQFF
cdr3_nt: TGTGCCAGCAGCGTTCCAGGGAGCGGAGACAATGAGCAGTTCTTC

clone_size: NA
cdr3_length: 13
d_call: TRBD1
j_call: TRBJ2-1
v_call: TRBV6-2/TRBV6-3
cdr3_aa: CATGTGLYNEQFF
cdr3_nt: TGTGCCACCGGGACAGGGCTCTACAATGAGCAGTTCTTC

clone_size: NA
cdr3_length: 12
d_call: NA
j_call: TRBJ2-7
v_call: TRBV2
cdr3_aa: CASSDSWGEQYF
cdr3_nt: TGTGCCAGCAGCGATAGTTGGGGGGAGCAGTACTTC

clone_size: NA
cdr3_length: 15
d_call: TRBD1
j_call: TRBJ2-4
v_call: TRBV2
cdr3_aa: CASSEATGAKNIQYF
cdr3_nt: TGTGCCAGCAGTGAGGCGACAGGGGCCAAAAACATTCAGTACTTC

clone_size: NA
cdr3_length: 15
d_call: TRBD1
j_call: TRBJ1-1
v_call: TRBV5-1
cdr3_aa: CASSLAEGAWTEAFF
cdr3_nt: TGCGCCAGCAGCTTGGCCGAGGGGGCTTGGACTGAAGCTTTCTTT

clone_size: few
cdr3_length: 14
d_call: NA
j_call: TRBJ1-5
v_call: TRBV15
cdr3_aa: CATSRDSSNQPQHF
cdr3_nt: TGTGCCACCAGCAGAGATTCCAGCAATCAGCCCCAGCATTTT

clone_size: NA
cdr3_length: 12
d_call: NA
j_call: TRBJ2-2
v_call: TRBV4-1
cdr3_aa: CASARGTGELFF
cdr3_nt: TGCGCCAGCGCCCGGGGGACCGGGGAGCTGTTTTTT

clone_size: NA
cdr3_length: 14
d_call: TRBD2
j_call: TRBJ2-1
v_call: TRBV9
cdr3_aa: CASSVAGGSNEQFF
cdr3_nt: TGTGCCAGCAGCGTAGCGGGAGGTTCGAATGAGCAGTTCTTC

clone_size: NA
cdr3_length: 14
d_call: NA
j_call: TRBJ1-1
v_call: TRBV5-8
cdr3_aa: CASSFGGLGTEAFF
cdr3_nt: TGTGCCAGCAGCTTCGGGGGCCTGGGCACTGAAGCTTTCTTT

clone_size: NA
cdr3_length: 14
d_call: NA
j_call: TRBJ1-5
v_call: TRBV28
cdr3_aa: CASSLGQGTQPQHF
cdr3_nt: TGTGCCAGCAGTTTGGGGCAGGGTACTCAGCCCCAGCATTTT

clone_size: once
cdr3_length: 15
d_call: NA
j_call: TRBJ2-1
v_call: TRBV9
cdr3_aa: CASSVGAASYNEQFF
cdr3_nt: TGTGCCAGCAGCGTAGGGGCAGCGTCGTACAATGAGCAGTTCTTC

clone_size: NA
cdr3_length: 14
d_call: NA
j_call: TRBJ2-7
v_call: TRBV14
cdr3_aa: CASSQVSEIYEQYF
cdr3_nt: TGTGCCAGCAGCCAAGTTTCAGAGATTTACGAGCAGTACTTC

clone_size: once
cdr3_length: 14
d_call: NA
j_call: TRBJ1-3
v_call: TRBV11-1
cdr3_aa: CASSSTVGGNTIYF
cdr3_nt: TGTGCCAGCAGCTCGACAGTGGGTGGAAACACCATATATTTT

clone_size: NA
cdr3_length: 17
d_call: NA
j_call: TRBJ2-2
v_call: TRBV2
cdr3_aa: CASSDDRLRGTPGELFF
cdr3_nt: TGTGCCAGCAGTGATGACAGGCTCCGGGGCACACCCGGGGAGCTGTTTTTT